The 24 T cell receptor beta chains listed next were all sequenced from one sample in a study of T cell responses to AZD1222 COVID-19 vaccine. TCRdb keeps only in-frame clones here, not all; method: immunoSEQ multiplex PCR. This sample has around 130,000 clones, with nearly 90% found just once. Source: peripheral blood, taken 28 days after the second AZD1222 dose. Receptors originate from an adult who received the AZD1222 COVID-19 vaccine.

This clone was observed once. The V gene is TRBV6-1, the J gene TRBJ1-3; 8 positions match TRBD1. The ends lost 2 bases at V and 4 bases at J; junction bases unmatched: 4. Germline assignment: CDR1 MNHNS and CDR2 SASEGT. The length of the CDR3 is 15 residues. CDR3 nucleotides: TGTGCCAGCAGTGAACAGGGGGCGCGAGGAAACACCATATATTTT. Translation gives CASSEQGARGNTIYF.

V usage is TRBV25-1 and J usage is TRBJ2-2; D possibly uses TRBD1 or TRBD2 (5 bases each). V dropped 3 bases and J dropped 4 bases, with 15 bases sitting between them. The CDR3 loop spans 16 amino acids. Germline lookup yields CDR1 MGHDK and CDR2 SYGVNS. This CDR3 reads CASSDWSRGLTGELFF. The CDR3 coding sequence is TGTGCCAGCAGTGATTGGTCGAGGGGCCTCACCGGGGAGCTGTTTTTT.

The count of this clone is one. V is TRBV6-4 and J is TRBJ2-2; the D gene is possibly TRBD2 (6 bases). The CDR3 sequence is 15 residues long. V gave up 7 bases and J gave up 4 bases, with 16 bases separating them. Germline V gene lookup returns CDR1 MRHNA and CDR2 SNTAGT. The CDR3 nucleotides read TGTGCCAGCACCCCGAGCGCGGGGATCACCGGGGAGCTGTTTTTT. Translated, it gives CASTPSAGITGELFF.

The V and J genes are TRBV4-3 and TRBJ1-3; D possibly corresponds to TRBD1 (5 bases). CDR3 length equals 16 residues. V lost 0 bases to trimming and J lost 2 bases, with 11 bases between them. Germline-derived CDR1 and CDR2 are LGHNA and YSLEER. DNA for the CDR3: TGCGCCAGCAGCCAAGAATGGGGGGGTGCTGGAAACACCATATATTTT. This gives the protein CASSQEWGGAGNTIYF.

This clone was detected once. J is TRBJ1-2 and V is TRBV19, with D unresolved. There are 16 residues in the CDR3. V shed 7 bases and J shed 4 bases, with 22 bases lying between them. Looked up from germline, CDR1 is LNHDA and CDR2 is SQIVND (reference sequence). CDR3 in DNA: TGTGCCAGTAAAATCGACGCCTCCGAGGTCTTCTATGGCTACACCTTC. This encodes CASKIDASEVFYGYTF.

The rearrangement uses TRBV2 and TRBJ1-2, with D uncertain. V lost 6 bases, J lost 4 bases, and 12 bases lay in between. The CDR3 consists of 13 residues. Looked up from germline, CDR1 is SNHLY and CDR2 is FYNNEI. CDR3 in amino acids: CASRGESPYGYTF. For the CDR3, the DNA is TGTGCCAGCAGGGGAGAATCCCCCTATGGCTACACCTTC.

The chain is built from TRBV5-1 and TRBJ2-3, with TRBD2 matching over 9 bases. V was clipped by 2 bases and J by 2 bases; unmatched bases: 3. This CDR3 is 15 amino acids long. Germline loops: CDR1 SGHRS, CDR2 YFSETQ. The CDR3 loop reads CASSFSGSATDTQYF. Written as DNA, the CDR3 is TGCGCCAGCAGCTTTAGCGGGAGTGCCACAGATACGCAGTATTTT.

The rearrangement links TRBV6-1 to TRBJ2-2, with 10 bases aligning to TRBD2. The CDR3 totals 16 residues. Looked up from germline, CDR1 is MNHNS and CDR2 is SASEGT. Trimming cost V 2 bases and J 4 bases; bases outside gene matches: 4. The DNA of the CDR3 is TGTGCCAGCAGTGAACTAGCGGGAGTGGGCACCGGGGAGCTGTTTTTT. Its translation is CASSELAGVGTGELFF.

This clone showed up just a few times. The chain links TRBV4-1 to TRBJ1-6; 8 nucleotides agree with TRBD1. Per the germline V gene, CDR1 is MGHRA and CDR2 is YSYEKL. The CDR3 contains 15 residues. The trim removed 1 base at V and 9 bases at J, leaving 5 bases unmatched. CDR3 sequence (DNA): TGCGCCAGCAGCCAAGGCCGGGGGACAGGTTCACCCCTCCACTTT. This gives the protein CASSQGRGTGSPLHF.

The chain recombines TRBV4-2 with TRBJ2-7, with 7 positions matching TRBD1. Germline-derived CDR1 and CDR2 are LGHNA and YNFKEQ. V was pared by 1 base and J by 2 bases, with 5 bases of the junction left unmatched. This CDR3 is built from 15 residues. The chain's CDR3 is CASSQGTGAPYEQYF. CDR3 DNA sequence: TGTGCCAGCAGCCAAGGTACAGGGGCCCCCTACGAGCAGTACTTC.

The count of this clone is one. The chain joins TRBV19 to TRBJ1-5; no firm D call. The V gene's germline CDR1 is LNHDA and CDR2 SQIVND (reference sequence). V was cut by 0 bases and J by 8 bases, with 8 bases left in between. This CDR3 has 13 amino acids. DNA of the CDR3: TGTGCCAGTAGTATAGATCTACGGGAGCCCCAGCATTTT. Its translation is CASSIDLREPQHF.

This clone appeared a few times. Other DNA sequences of this sample code for an identical CDR3. V gene TRBV4-2 combines with J gene TRBJ2-1; 11 nucleotides line up with TRBD2. The CDR3 runs to 18 residues. After removal of 0 bases from V and 1 base from J, the junction contained 5 bases not matched to a gene. The germline V gene encodes CDR1 LGHNA and CDR2 YNFKEQ. In DNA form, the CDR3 reads TGTGCCAGCAGCCAAGATAGCGGGGGGGCCGAGTCCTACAATGAGCAGTTCTTC. Protein: CASSQDSGGAESYNEQFF.

The chain recombines TRBV6-6 with TRBJ2-7, with D possibly being TRBD2 (5 bases). CDR3 size: 12 residues. Trimming removed 5 bases at V and 3 bases at J, with 8 bases between. CDR1 and CDR2 from the germline V gene are MNHNY and SVGAGI (reference sequence). The CDR3 spells CASSPGNYEQYF. CDR3 DNA: TGTGCCAGCAGTCCCGGGAACTACGAGCAGTACTTC.

The chain combines TRBV4-3 with TRBJ2-7; D is uncertain. The V gene lost 1 base and the J gene lost 0 bases, with 10 bases spanning the gap. Looked up from germline, CDR1 is LGHNA and CDR2 is YSLEER. The CDR3 sequence is 15 residues long. CDR3 nucleotides: TGCGCCAGCAGCCAAGCCATCAGGAGCTCCTACGAGCAGTACTTC. It translates to CASSQAIRSSYEQYF.

The rearrangement joins TRBV29-1 to TRBJ2-5, with D tentatively TRBD1 or TRBD2 (5 bases each). The CDR3 spans 14 residues. Trimming removed 8 bases from V and 1 base from J, with 17 bases in between. Germline-derived CDR1 and CDR2 are SQVTM and ANQGSEA. The CDR3 coding sequence is TGCAGCTCCGGTGGGACCCACAGCCAAGAGACCCAGTACTTC. Protein: CSSGGTHSQETQYF.

The chain uses TRBV19 and TRBJ1-4; 8 bases are a match to TRBD1. CDR3 length: 15 residues. With 8 bases clipped from V and 2 bases from J, the junction kept 7 bases outside the gene matches. Germline lookup yields CDR1 LNHDA and CDR2 SQIVND (reference sequence). CDR3: CASRTGRLTNEKLFF. In DNA, the CDR3 is TGTGCCAGTCGGACAGGGAGATTGACTAATGAAAAACTGTTTTTT.

V is TRBV7-8 and J is TRBJ2-2, with D unresolved. The CDR3 is 16 amino acids. Deletions cut 3 bases from V and 1 base from J, with 12 bases between. Looked up from germline, CDR1 is SGHVS and CDR2 is FQNEAQ. The CDR3 DNA follows: TGTGCCAGCAGCTTGCAGGAGCCCAGGAACACCGGGGAGCTGTTTTTT. It is translated as CASSLQEPRNTGELFF.

This sequence joins TRBV18 and TRBJ2-5; D may be TRBD1 or TRBD2 (5 bases each). This CDR3 spans 14 amino acids. Germline-derived CDR1 and CDR2 are KGHSH and LQKENI. Trimming took 5 bases from V and 4 from J, leaving 14 bases between them. CDR3 bases: TGTGCCAGCTCATGGGACCTCAGAGGAGAGACCCAGTACTTC. The encoded protein is CASSWDLRGETQYF.

The chain carries TRBV19 and TRBJ1-4; D not resolved. V was shortened by 3 bases and J by 5 bases, with 10 bases between the two germline ends. The CDR3 length is 14 residues. Germline V lookup: CDR1 LNHDA, CDR2 SQIVND (reference sequence). CDR3 in amino acids: CASSIMGRNEKLFF. The CDR3 nucleotides read TGTGCCAGTAGTATTATGGGCCGGAATGAAAAACTGTTTTTT. The whole variable domain, filled in from reference TRBV19 and TRBJ1-4, reads DGGITQSPKYLFRKEGQNVTLSCEQNLNHDAMYWYRQDPGQGLRLIYYSQIVNDFQKGDIAEGYSVSREKKESFPLTVTSAQKNPTAFYLCASSIMGRNEKLFFGSGTQLSVL.

The V gene is TRBV20-1, the J gene TRBJ2-4; D unresolved. Deletions cut 6 bases from V and 7 bases from J, with 10 bases between. From germline, CDR1 is DFQATT and CDR2 SNEGSKA (reference sequence). The CDR3 is 11 amino acids. CDR3 nucleotide sequence: TGCAGTGCCCTTGACCGGAACATTCAGTACTTC. Its translation: CSALDRNIQYF.

This clone was picked up a small number of times. This chain links TRBV18 with TRBJ2-2, with 7 positions matching TRBD2. The CDR3 is 16 residues long. In germline, CDR1 is KGHSH, CDR2 LQKENI. V dropped 0 bases and J dropped 3; count of bases not matched to a gene: 4. CDR3 sequence (DNA): TGTGCCAGCTCACCACCGGCTAGCGGTTACACCGGGGAGCTGTTTTTT. Amino acids: CASSPPASGYTGELFF.

This clone was found a few times. CDR3 sequence reads: CASSPTGVGNTIYF. DNA of the CDR3: TGTGCCAGCAGCCCGACAGGAGTCGGAAACACCATATATTTT. V gene TRBV5-6 combines with J gene TRBJ1-3; tentative D call: TRBD1 (6 bases). The V gene lost 4 bases and the J gene lost 4 bases, with 12 bases spanning the gap. There are 14 residues in the CDR3. Germline V gives CDR1 SGHDT, CDR2 YYEEEE.

The V gene is TRBV29-1, the J gene TRBJ1-1, with 12 positions matching TRBD1. With V trimmed by 3 bases and J by 4 bases, 9 bases remained unmatched. The CDR3 contains 16 residues. Germline CDR1 is SQVTM and CDR2 is ANQGSEA. The chain's CDR3 is CSVDLGQGAGTTEAFF. The CDR3 DNA reads as TGCAGCGTTGATTTGGGACAGGGGGCCGGGACCACTGAAGCTTTCTTT.

This clone has a single count. The gene calls are TRBV18 and TRBJ2-2, with 9 bases matching TRBD2. Germline CDR1 is KGHSH and CDR2 is LQKENI. The CDR3 loop spans 17 amino acids. V shed 1 base and J 7 bases; nucleotides not matched to a gene: 10. CDR3 DNA sequence: TGTGCCAGCTCACCACTGGAAGTAGCGGGAGACGGCGGGGAGCTGTTTTTT. Its protein is CASSPLEVAGDGGELFF. The full variable domain, completed using reference TRBV18 and TRBJ2-2, is NAGVMQNPRHLVRRRGQEARLRCSPMKGHSHVYWYRQLPEEGLKFMVYLQKENIIDESGMPKERFSAEFPKEGPSILRIQQVVRGDSAAYFCASSPLEVAGDGGELFFGEGSRLTVL.